The TCR beta chain under discussion was sequenced for a study of long-term antiretroviral therapy in people with HIV. Notes on the study in general: Relative to transplant donor controls, diversity remained lower despite increasing after ART. HIV repertoires showed narrower CDR3 length ranges than controls. The study collected no data on ART adherence, viral resistance or therapy changes.

Specimens held about 0.85-11 million cryopreserved PBMC prior to DNA extraction. A word on this clone: No antigen is known for it.

This CDR3 is built from 14 residues. The ends were cut back, 2 bases at V and 1 base at J, with 6 bases in the middle. CDR1 is MNHEY, CDR2 SMNVEV, per germline (reference sequence). This was the immunoSEQ v3.0 assay at survey level. This table comes from immunoSEQ multiplex PCR, and its TCRdb copy is limited to in-frame clones, with some not included. Among roughly 31,000 clones listed, around nine tenths were seen once. The sequenced sample was unsorted PBMCs, obtained roughly 5 years before starting antiretroviral therapy. The receptor comes from a man between 50 and 59 years old with HIV. The J gene is TRBJ1-5, the V gene TRBV27; no reliable D call. CDR3 sequence: CASSLGGSNQPQHF. For the CDR3, the DNA is TGTGCCAGCAGTTTAGGAGGGAGCAATCAGCCCCAGCATTTT.